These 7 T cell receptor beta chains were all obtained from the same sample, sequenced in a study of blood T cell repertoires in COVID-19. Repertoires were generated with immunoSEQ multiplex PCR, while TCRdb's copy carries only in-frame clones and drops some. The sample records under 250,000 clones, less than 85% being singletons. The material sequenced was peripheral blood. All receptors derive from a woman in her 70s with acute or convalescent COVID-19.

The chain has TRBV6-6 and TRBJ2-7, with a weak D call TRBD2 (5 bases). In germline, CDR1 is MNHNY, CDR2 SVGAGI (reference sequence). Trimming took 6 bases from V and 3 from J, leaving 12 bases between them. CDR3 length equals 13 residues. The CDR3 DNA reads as TGTGCCAGCAGCAAAAGTGGGAGCTACGAGCAGTACGTC. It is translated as CASSKSGSYEQYV.

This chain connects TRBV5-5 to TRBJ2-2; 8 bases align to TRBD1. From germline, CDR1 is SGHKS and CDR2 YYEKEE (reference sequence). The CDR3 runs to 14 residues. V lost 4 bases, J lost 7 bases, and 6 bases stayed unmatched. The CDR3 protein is CASSLQGAVGELFF. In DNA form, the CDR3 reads TGTGCCAGCAGCCTCCAGGGGGCCGTCGGGGAGCTGTTTTTT.

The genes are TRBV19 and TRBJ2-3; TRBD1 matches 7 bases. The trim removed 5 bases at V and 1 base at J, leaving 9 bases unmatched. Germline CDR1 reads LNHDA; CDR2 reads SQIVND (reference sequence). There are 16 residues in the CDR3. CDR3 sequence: CASSSDRDARTDTQYF. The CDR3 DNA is TGTGCCAGTAGTTCTGACAGGGACGCTCGCACAGATACGCAGTATTTT.

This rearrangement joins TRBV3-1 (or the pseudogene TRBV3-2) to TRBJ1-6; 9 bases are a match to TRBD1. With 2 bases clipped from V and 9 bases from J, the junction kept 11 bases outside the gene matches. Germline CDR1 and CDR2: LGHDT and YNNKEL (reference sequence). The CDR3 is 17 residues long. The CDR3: CASSQTGTGTGSSPLHF. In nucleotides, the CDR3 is TGTGCCAGCAGCCAAACTGGGACCGGGACAGGGAGTTCACCCCTCCACTTT.

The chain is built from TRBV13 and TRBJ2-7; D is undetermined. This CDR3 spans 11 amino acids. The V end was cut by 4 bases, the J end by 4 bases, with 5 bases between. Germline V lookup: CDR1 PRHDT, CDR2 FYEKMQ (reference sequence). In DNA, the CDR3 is TGTGCCAGCAGCTCCCCATACGAGCAGTACTTC. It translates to CASSSPYEQYF.

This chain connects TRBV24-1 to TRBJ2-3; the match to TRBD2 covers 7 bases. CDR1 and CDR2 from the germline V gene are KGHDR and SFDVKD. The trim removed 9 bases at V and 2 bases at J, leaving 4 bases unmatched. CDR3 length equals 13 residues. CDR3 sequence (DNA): TGTGCCACCGGGGGGGACCTCACAGATACGCAGTATTTT. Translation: CATGGDLTDTQYF.

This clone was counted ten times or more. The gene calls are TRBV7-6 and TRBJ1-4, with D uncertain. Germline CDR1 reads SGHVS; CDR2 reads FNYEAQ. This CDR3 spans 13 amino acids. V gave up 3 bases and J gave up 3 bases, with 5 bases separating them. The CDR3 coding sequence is TGTGCCAGCAGCTTGCAGGCTAATGAAAAACTGTTTTTT. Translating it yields CASSLQANEKLFF.